A single sample is the source of the 11 T cell receptor beta chains below, sequenced in a study of cytomegalovirus exposure and HLA in healthy donors. Assay: immunoSEQ multiplex PCR; the TCRdb copy retains only in-frame clones and omits some. The sample gives 82,000 or so clones, 85% to 95% of which show up once; 0.67% is in the top ten. The source material was PBMCs. The receptor source for this set is a man aged 18 to 30 in good health and CMV-seronegative.

The chain links TRBV6-6 to TRBJ2-5; 8 bases are shared with TRBD2. CDR1 is MNHNY and CDR2 is SVGAGI in the germline V gene (reference sequence). This CDR3 is 16 amino acids long. Losses at the gene ends were 7 bases for V and 2 bases for J; bases not matched to a gene: 12. Here the CDR3 DNA reads TGTGCCAGCACCGGAACGCCGGGGGGGCTTCAAGAGACCCAGTACTTC. This sequence encodes CASTGTPGGLQETQYF.

The chain recombines TRBV5-1 with TRBJ2-5; 9 positions agree with TRBD1. The CDR3 covers 15 residues. The V and J ends lost 1 base and 2 bases, in that order; junction bases with no gene match: 3. Germline V gives CDR1 SGHRS, CDR2 YFSETQ. The CDR3 spells CASSLMGQGQETQYF. The CDR3 DNA reads as TGCGCCAGCAGCTTGATGGGACAGGGTCAAGAGACCCAGTACTTC.

The chain employs TRBV29-1 and TRBJ1-2; tentatively, D is TRBD1 (5 bases). V gave up 3 bases and J gave up 4 bases, with 12 bases separating them. The CDR3 length is 13 residues. Germline V CDR1 and CDR2: SQVTM, ANQGSEA. The CDR3 region is CSVEAGRPYGYTF. Here the CDR3 DNA reads TGCAGCGTTGAGGCGGGACGGCCCTATGGCTACACCTTC.

The chain joins TRBV11-2 to TRBJ2-7; the match to TRBD2 covers 8 bases. The CDR3 sequence is 14 residues long. The J segment lost 5 bases and the V segment lost 3 bases, leaving 6 bases of the junction unmatched. CDR1 SGHAT and CDR2 FQNNGV come from the germline V gene. CDR3 nucleotides: TGTGCCAGCAGCTTGGGACTAGAAGTCCACGAGCAGTACTTC. This codes for CASSLGLEVHEQYF.

The chain carries TRBV18 and TRBJ2-7; 12 bases agree with TRBD2. J lost 3 bases, V lost 3 bases, and 9 bases had no gene match. The CDR3 has 17 amino acids. Germline V CDR1 and CDR2: KGHSH, LQKENI. The CDR3 coding sequence is TGTGCCAGCTCACCCTATCAACTAGCGGGAGGATTCTACGAGCAGTACTTC. Translating gives CASSPYQLAGGFYEQYF. The full variable domain, with the rest looked up from reference TRBV18 and TRBJ2-7, is NAGVMQNPRHLVRRRGQEARLRCSPMKGHSHVYWYRQLPEEGLKFMVYLQKENIIDESGMPKERFSAEFPKEGPSILRIQQVVRGDSAAYFCASSPYQLAGGFYEQYFGPGTRLTVT.

The chain couples TRBV18 to TRBJ2-7, with 9 bases lining up with TRBD1. Germline V lookup: CDR1 KGHSH, CDR2 LQKENI. This CDR3 comprises 14 residues. J was trimmed by 2 bases and V by 3 bases; bases with no gene match: 2. This CDR3 is CASSPGQGAYEQYF. The CDR3 DNA is TGTGCCAGCTCACCGGGACAGGGAGCCTACGAGCAGTACTTC.

This rearrangement joins TRBV30 to TRBJ2-7; D unclear. The CDR3 is made up of 16 amino acids. CDR1 GTSNPN and CDR2 SVGIG come from the germline V gene (reference sequence). V lost 4 bases to trimming and J lost 0 bases, with 19 bases between them. The CDR3 here is CAWTLRRATSSYEQYF. CDR3 sequence (DNA): TGTGCCTGGACCCTGAGAAGAGCGACGAGCTCCTACGAGCAGTACTTC.

The CDR3 bases are TGTGCCAGCAGCTTGAGTGACAGCTCCTATAATTCACCCCTCCACTTT. It yields the protein CASSLSDSSYNSPLHF. V and J are TRBV7-6 and TRBJ1-6; D is possibly TRBD1 (5 bases). Germline lookup yields CDR1 SGHVS and CDR2 FNYEAQ. The CDR3 is 16 residues long. Trimming took 3 bases from V and 0 from J, leaving 9 bases between them.

V and J are TRBV30 and TRBJ2-2; weak D call: TRBD2 (6 bases). This CDR3 region has 15 residues. In germline, CDR1 is GTSNPN, CDR2 SVGIG (reference sequence). V gave up 0 bases and J gave up 6 bases, with 14 bases separating them. The CDR3 DNA reads TGTGCCTGGAGTGTACACCCTAGCGCGGCCGGGGAGCTGTTTTTT. Amino acid sequence: CAWSVHPSAAGELFF.

The gene calls are TRBV5-6 and TRBJ2-7; D not resolved. Between the trimmed V and J ends, which lost 6 bases and 6 bases, there was a span of 13 bases. This CDR3 comprises 12 residues. CDR1 and CDR2 from the germline V gene are SGHDT and YYEEEE. CDR3 nucleotides: TGTGCCAGCACCTTATATGGGCGCGAGCAGTACTTC. It specifies CASTLYGREQYF.

The chain uses TRBV7-6 and TRBJ1-1; D call uncertain. Germline V gene lookup returns CDR1 SGHVS and CDR2 FNYEAQ. V lost 1 base, J lost 7 bases, and 10 bases lay in between. The CDR3 spans 13 residues. Here the CDR3 reads CASSLDWPIEAFF. CDR3 nucleotide sequence: TGTGCCAGCAGCTTAGATTGGCCGATTGAAGCTTTCTTT.